What follows are 27 T cell receptor beta chains derived from one specimen sequenced in a study of T cell changes during pregnancy in multiple sclerosis. Using immunoSEQ multiplex PCR, the repertoire was profiled, and TCRdb retains in-frame clones only, with some absent. The data contain over 65,000 clones, roughly 94% of them singletons. The source was peripheral blood, collected in the third trimester of pregnancy. Receptors were obtained from a female donor with multiple sclerosis, enrolled in a pregnancy study.

This rearrangement joins TRBV4-3 to TRBJ1-1; tentative D call: TRBD1 (5 bases). CDR1 is LGHNA and CDR2 is YSLEER in the germline V gene. The CDR3 is 15 amino acids. The V and J ends lost 1 base and 5 bases respectively, with 14 bases between them. CDR3 in DNA: TGCGCCAGCAGCCAAGGGACATCAGGTAGGACTGAAGCTTTCTTT. Translation gives CASSQGTSGRTEAFF.

This clone was seen a handful of times. DNA of the CDR3: TGTGCCAGCAGCTTAAACGCTAGTCCGCAGACCCAGTACTTC. Protein: CASSLNASPQTQYF. V usage is TRBV7-3 and J usage is TRBJ2-5; D is uncertain. This CDR3 is 14 amino acids long. Between the trimmed V and J ends, which lost 1 base and 6 bases, there was a span of 12 bases. Germline lookup yields CDR1 SGHTA and CDR2 FQGTGA.

The J gene is TRBJ2-7, the V gene TRBV7-2; D is ambiguous. V lost 3 bases, J lost 5 bases, and 8 bases lay in between. In germline, CDR1 is SGHTA, CDR2 FQGNSA. The CDR3 runs 12 residues. CDR3 in DNA: TGTGCCAGCAGCTTCCGTTCCGACGAGCAGTACTTC. Protein sequence: CASSFRSDEQYF.

The chain links TRBV6-1 to TRBJ1-2; 7 bases fit TRBD1. V shed 1 base, J shed 8 bases, and the junction held 25 bases outside the gene matches. The CDR3 runs to 20 residues. From germline, CDR1 is MNHNS and CDR2 SASEGT. CDR3 DNA sequence: TGTGCCAGCAGTGAAGAGGGAAGACCGGGACAGTCCCCTTGGGGGAAGGGCTACACCTTC. Protein product: CASSEEGRPGQSPWGKGYTF.

J is TRBJ2-2 and V is TRBV5-1, with D possibly matching TRBD1 (5 bases). Trimming left V 4 bases short and J 7 bases short, with 14 bases between. CDR1 is SGHRS, CDR2 YFSETQ, per germline. This CDR3 has 14 amino acids. CDR3 DNA: TGCGCCAGCAGCGCGTATCAGGGAATCGGGGAGCTGTTTTTT. Translation gives CASSAYQGIGELFF.

The gene calls are TRBV13 and TRBJ2-3, with 16 bases that match TRBD2. V lost 6 bases to trimming and J lost 5 bases; unmatched junction nucleotides: 8. The CDR3 consists of 17 residues. Germline V gene lookup returns CDR1 PRHDT and CDR2 FYEKMQ (reference sequence). CDR3 region: CASRYPGLAGGRDTQYF. CDR3 coding DNA: TGTGCCAGCAGATATCCGGGACTAGCGGGGGGGAGAGATACGCAGTATTTT.

The CDR3 DNA follows: TGTGCCAGCAGCTCCCAGATGAACACTGAAGCTTTCTTT. Residues: CASSSQMNTEAFF. The chain is built from TRBV7-2 and TRBJ1-1; D not certain. The CDR3 length is 13 residues. The V gene's germline CDR1 is SGHTA and CDR2 FQGNSA. V was trimmed by 4 bases and J by 0 bases, leaving 6 bases between them.

V is TRBV30 and J is TRBJ1-1, with a tentative D call TRBD1 (6 bases). CDR3 length: 14 amino acids. CDR1 and CDR2 from the germline V gene are GTSNPN and SVGIG (reference sequence). Trimming pared 8 bases from V and 0 bases from J, leaving 16 bases between. The DNA for the CDR3 is TGTGCCCGAGGGGGAGTCTCCATGAACACTGAAGCTTTCTTT. Protein sequence: CARGGVSMNTEAFF.

The rearrangement uses TRBV7-6 and TRBJ2-2; 9 bases line up with TRBD2. The germline V gene encodes CDR1 SGHVS and CDR2 FNYEAQ. The length of the CDR3 is 16 residues. Unmatched junction bases numbered 3, after V lost 2 bases and J lost 2 bases. CDR3 in amino acids: CASSLLAGPNTGELFF. In DNA, the CDR3 is TGTGCCAGCAGCTTACTAGCGGGGCCCAACACCGGGGAGCTGTTTTTT.

The count of this clone is one. This chain links TRBV10-3 with TRBJ1-6; D might be TRBD1 (5 bases). The ends were cut back, 3 bases at V and 6 bases at J, with 9 bases in the middle. Germline V gene lookup returns CDR1 ENHRY and CDR2 SYGVKD. This CDR3 is 14 amino acids long. The CDR3 protein is CAISERDSNSPLHF. The CDR3 nucleotides read TGTGCCATCAGTGAAAGAGACAGTAATTCACCCCTCCACTTT.

Note on this clone: A junction boundary mismatches the germline segment, possibly from a read error. The chain recombines TRBV30 with TRBJ1-4; 9 bases agree with TRBD1. Per germline, CDR1 GTSNPN and CDR2 SVGIG (reference sequence). This CDR3 comprises 11 residues. Here the CDR3 reads CAWSVRDRVNF. The CDR3 nucleotides read TGTGCCTGGAGTGTCCGGGACAGGGTAAACTTT.

The V and J genes are TRBV6-6 and TRBJ1-1; TRBD1 is a possible D gene (5 bases). The germline V gene encodes CDR1 MNHNY and CDR2 SVGAGI (reference sequence). The CDR3 runs to 14 residues. Trimming left V 2 bases short and J 7 bases short, with 14 bases between. The CDR3 loop is CASSYVAGRNEAFF. The CDR3 DNA sequence: TGTGCCAGCAGTTACGTAGCGGGACGGAATGAAGCTTTCTTT.

This clone was observed once. The rearrangement links TRBV30 to TRBJ1-1, with a tentative D call TRBD1 (5 bases). Per germline, CDR1 GTSNPN and CDR2 SVGIG (reference sequence). The V gene lost 6 bases and the J gene lost 8 bases, with 16 bases spanning the gap. The CDR3 consists of 12 residues. The CDR3 protein is CACHPGALEAFF. In DNA, the CDR3 is TGTGCCTGCCACCCTGGGGCCTTAGAAGCTTTCTTT.

The chain employs TRBV25-1 and TRBJ1-1, with D possibly being TRBD1 (6 bases). This CDR3 contains 15 residues. Germline V gives CDR1 MGHDK, CDR2 SYGVNS. Trimming cost V 1 base and J 5 bases, with 14 bases left between them. DNA for the CDR3: TGTGCCAGCAGTGAATCCATGGGGGCAAGGACTGAAGCTTTCTTT. It codes for CASSESMGARTEAFF. Based on the CDR3 plus reference TRBV25-1 and TRBJ1-1, the full variable domain is EADIYQTPRYLVIGTGKKITLECSQTMGHDKMYWYQQDPGMELHLIHYSYGVNSTEKGDLSSESTVSRIRTEHFPLTLESARPSHTSQYLCASSESMGARTEAFFGQGTRLTVV.

In this sample, this clone turned up once. The rearrangement uses TRBV11-3 and TRBJ1-6; no clear D gene. This CDR3 is built from 14 residues. The ends were cut back, 5 bases at V and 7 bases at J, with 12 bases in the middle. Germline V gene data show CDR1 as SGHNT and CDR2 as YENEEA. CDR3 sequence (DNA): TGTGCCAGCAGCGAGGGCCGCTACAATTCACCCCTCCACTTT. It specifies CASSEGRYNSPLHF.

The rearrangement links TRBV29-1 to TRBJ2-7; D might be TRBD2 (5 bases). Germline-derived CDR1 and CDR2 are SQVTM and ANQGSEA. The CDR3 length is 11 residues. V gave up 4 bases and J gave up 6 bases, with 10 bases separating them. The chain's CDR3 is CSVAGLGEQYF. The CDR3 DNA follows: TGCAGCGTTGCTGGACTGGGCGAGCAGTACTTC.

J is TRBJ1-1 and V is TRBV9; the match to TRBD1 covers 11 bases. The CDR3 is made up of 17 amino acids. V lost 2 bases, J lost 4 bases, and 10 bases stayed unmatched. Germline V CDR1 and CDR2: SGDLS, YYNGEE. In DNA form, the CDR3 reads TGTGCCAGCAGCGTGTCGCGGGACAGGGGGGAGGGCACTGAAGCTTTCTTT. Protein product: CASSVSRDRGEGTEAFF. The whole variable domain, remainder taken from reference TRBV9 and TRBJ1-1, is DSGVTQTPKHLITATGQRVTLRCSPRSGDLSVYWYQQSLDQGLQFLIQYYNGEERAKGNILERFSAQQFPDLHSELNLSSLELGDSALYFCASSVSRDRGEGTEAFFGQGTRLTVV.

This chain links TRBV7-2 with TRBJ2-1; maybe TRBD1 (6 bases). Germline CDR1 is SGHTA and CDR2 is FQGNSA. The germline V and J ends were trimmed by 4 bases and 5 bases, with 21 bases remaining between them. The CDR3 runs to 17 residues. The CDR3, as DNA: TGTGCCAGCAGCTCCCTTCTGTGGGACAACCCCGACAATGAGCAGTTCTTC. Translating gives CASSSLLWDNPDNEQFF.

The chain couples TRBV9 to TRBJ2-5, with 10 nucleotides matching TRBD1. V shed 3 bases, J shed 5 bases, and the junction held 1 base outside the gene matches. The CDR3 totals 13 residues. Per germline, CDR1 SGDLS and CDR2 YYNGEE. CDR3 nucleotides: TGTGCCAGCAGCGGACAGGGGGCGGAGACCCAGTACTTC. Its translation: CASSGQGAETQYF. Full variable domain (outside the CDR3, taken from reference TRBV9 and TRBJ2-5): DSGVTQTPKHLITATGQRVTLRCSPRSGDLSVYWYQQSLDQGLQFLIQYYNGEERAKGNILERFSAQQFPDLHSELNLSSLELGDSALYFCASSGQGAETQYFGPGTRLLVL.

The rearrangement uses TRBV4-1 and TRBJ1-1, with a possible D match to TRBD1 (6 bases). V gave up 1 base and J gave up 7 bases, with 13 bases separating them. From germline, CDR1 is MGHRA and CDR2 YSYEKL. The CDR3 covers 14 residues. CDR3 residues: CASSQGGGRIEAFF. DNA for the CDR3: TGCGCCAGCAGCCAAGGGGGGGGGCGGATTGAAGCTTTCTTT.

In nucleotides, the CDR3 is TGTGCCAGCTCACCACCGAGACAAGGAAGAGAAAAACTGTTTTTT. It encodes CASSPPRQGREKLFF. The chain joins TRBV18 to TRBJ1-4, with unresolved D. Trimming took 0 bases from V and 8 from J, leaving 13 bases between them. This CDR3 region has 15 residues. Germline-derived CDR1 and CDR2 are KGHSH and LQKENI. Full variable domain (remainder filled in from reference TRBV18 and TRBJ1-4): NAGVMQNPRHLVRRRGQEARLRCSPMKGHSHVYWYRQLPEEGLKFMVYLQKENIIDESGMPKERFSAEFPKEGPSILRIQQVVRGDSAAYFCASSPPRQGREKLFFGSGTQLSVL.

V and J are TRBV4-2 and TRBJ1-5; D unclear. Deletions cut 0 bases from V and 9 bases from J, with 12 bases between. CDR1 and CDR2 (germline): LGHNA, YNFKEQ. The CDR3 is 14 amino acids. The DNA for the CDR3 is TGTGCCAGCAGCCAAGAACAGTCAACAGCGCCCCAGCATTTT. It codes for CASSQEQSTAPQHF.

The chain couples TRBV19 to TRBJ1-5; possibly TRBD1 for D (5 bases). The CDR3 has 17 amino acids. CDR1 and CDR2 (germline): LNHDA, SQIVND (reference sequence). Trimming took 6 bases from V and 0 from J, leaving 18 bases between them. The CDR3 sequence is CASSPPWGAYSNQPQHF. CDR3 DNA sequence: TGTGCCAGTAGCCCTCCGTGGGGCGCTTATAGCAATCAGCCCCAGCATTTT.

This sequence joins TRBV4-2 and TRBJ1-1; D is possibly TRBD1 (5 bases). CDR3 length: 15 residues. Germline CDR1 and CDR2: LGHNA and YNFKEQ. Trimming pared 1 base from V and 1 base from J, leaving 10 bases between. The CDR3 region has the DNA TGTGCCAGCAGCCAAGGGACAACTAAGAACACTGAAGCTTTCTTT. Translation gives CASSQGTTKNTEAFF.

The V gene is TRBV5-6, the J gene TRBJ2-3; D may be TRBD2 (5 bases). The V gene's germline CDR1 is SGHDT and CDR2 YYEEEE. Trimming cost V 4 bases and J 6 bases, with 9 bases left between them. This CDR3 region has 12 residues. The CDR3 reads CASSRGSDTQYF. The CDR3 DNA reads TGTGCCAGCAGCCGCGGGTCCGATACGCAGTATTTT. Based on the CDR3 plus reference TRBV5-6 and TRBJ2-3, the full variable domain is DAGVTQSPTHLIKTRGQQVTLRCSPKSGHDTVSWYQQALGQGPQFIFQYYEEEERQRGNFPDRFSGHQFPNYSSELNVNALLLGDSALYLCASSRGSDTQYFGPGTRLTVL.

The J gene is TRBJ1-1, the V gene TRBV28; perhaps TRBD1 as D (6 bases). Trimming shortened V by 1 base and J by 6 bases, and 12 bases separated the two germline ends. Germline CDR1 reads MDHEN; CDR2 reads SYDVKM. This CDR3 comprises 14 residues. The CDR3 loop reads CASSLLRGGAEAFF. CDR3 DNA sequence: TGTGCCAGCAGTTTATTGAGGGGGGGTGCTGAAGCTTTCTTT.

The J gene is TRBJ1-1, the V gene TRBV15; D remains unclear. Germline assignment: CDR1 LNHNV and CDR2 YYDKDF (reference sequence). V was shortened by 6 bases and J by 0 bases, with 14 bases between the two germline ends. CDR3 length: 15 residues. The CDR3 coding sequence is TGTGCCACCAGATTTAATCAGGTTATGAACACTGAAGCTTTCTTT. This sequence encodes CATRFNQVMNTEAFF.